This T cell receptor beta chain was sequenced during a study of tissue T cells after allogeneic stem cell transplantation. As for the study in general: Every graft-versus-host disease patient had gastrointestinal disease and got several lines of graft-versus-host disease therapy. Study-level findings and limits: The patient cohort was small and clinically heterogeneous, with limited sampling depth.

The repertoire was sequenced with immunoSEQ multiplex PCR; TCRdb's copy has only in-frame clones and lacks some. The sample holds fewer than 30,000 clones, around 86% seen once. Notes on this clone: Antigen specificity is unknown.

The CDR3 is 15 amino acids. CDR1 and CDR2 from the germline V gene are LNHNV and YYDKDF (reference sequence). The germline V and J ends were trimmed by 0 bases and 4 bases, with 12 bases remaining between them. This material consisted of blood, taken before transplantation. The receptor was isolated from a woman between 18 and 50 years old who later had graft-versus-host disease after an allogeneic stem cell transplant. V is TRBV15 and J is TRBJ1-2, with D hard to call. The CDR3 here is CATSRDLGYRYGYTF. The CDR3 DNA is TGTGCCACCAGCAGAGATCTGGGGTACCGCTATGGCTACACCTTC.